The rows below give T cell receptor beta chains drawn from one sample of a study of blood T cell repertoires in COVID-19. TCRdb keeps only in-frame clones here, not all; method: immunoSEQ multiplex PCR. The sample shows roughly 240,000 clones, almost 85% of them seen only once. The sample was PBMCs or T cells enriched from blood (not recorded which). The receptors derive from a woman aged 45-60 years with acute COVID-19. The CDR3 runs from the conserved cysteine through the conserved F or W. Fields, in order: V gene, clone size, D gene, J gene, CDR3 protein, CDR3 DNA. The D gene is left open where the match is weak. Where a row states a size, it is once, few, many or the class of an expanded clone; other rows omit it.

TRBV3-1/TRBV3-2,NA,TRBD1,TRBJ1-2,CASSQPTGGIYGYTF,TGTGCCAGCAGCCAACCTACAGGGGGGATCTATGGCTACACCTTC
TRBV19,NA,TRBD1,TRBJ1-1,CASSIGTPTVPGGTEAFF,TGTGCCAGTAGTATTGGAACCCCGACAGTTCCAGGGGGAACTGAAGCTTTCTTT
TRBV18,NA,TRBD1,TRBJ1-2,CASSDRDSYGYTF,TGTGCCAGCTCAGACCGGGACAGCTATGGCTACACCTTC
TRBV19,NA,TRBD2,TRBJ2-3,CASGEGSADTQYF,TGTGCCAGCGGGGAGGGGAGTGCAGATACGCAGTATTTT
TRBV11-2,NA,TRBD1,TRBJ1-1,CASSLGPTGQAFF,TGTGCCAGCAGCTTAGGACCGACAGGGCAAGCTTTCTTT
TRBV7-8,NA,TRBD1,TRBJ1-5,CASSLRGQDGQPQHF,TGTGCCAGCAGCCTAAGGGGACAGGACGGTCAGCCCCAGCATTTT
TRBV30,NA,NA,TRBJ1-2,CAWSLGLARYTF,TGTGCCTGGAGTCTGGGACTTGCCCGCTACACCTTC
TRBV5-4,NA,NA,TRBJ1-2,CASSSEQANYGYTF,TGTGCCAGCAGCTCAGAACAGGCCAACTATGGCTACACCTTC
TRBV7-2,NA,NA,TRBJ2-7,CASSLAGGASSYEQYF,TGTGCCAGCAGCTTAGCGGGCGGGGCCAGCTCCTACGAGCAGTACTTC
TRBV6-5,NA,TRBD1,TRBJ1-2,CASSRDRLGGYTF,TGTGCCAGTTCCCGGGACAGGCTAGGTGGCTACACCTTC
TRBV9,NA,TRBD1,TRBJ1-1,CASSDRGAEAFF,TGTGCCAGCAGCGACAGGGGTGCTGAAGCTTTCTTT
TRBV5-4,NA,NA,TRBJ2-5,CASSFQETQYF,TGTGCCAGCAGCTTCCAGGAGACCCAGTACTTC
TRBV3-1/TRBV3-2,NA,NA,TRBJ2-2,CASSQDQAIVVRTGELFF,TGTGCCAGCAGCCAAGATCAAGCGATTGTGGTCCGAACCGGGGAGCTGTTTTTT
TRBV7-3,once,NA,TRBJ2-1,CASSLTNRADEQFF,TGTGCCAGCAGCTTAACGAACAGGGCGGATGAGCAGTTCTTC
TRBV18,NA,TRBD1,TRBJ2-5,CASSPNRGLGETQYF,TGTGCCAGCTCACCAAACAGGGGGCTTGGGGAGACCCAGTACTTC
TRBV7-2,NA,NA,TRBJ1-1,CASSSEKGVNTEAFF,TGTGCCAGCAGCTCTGAGAAGGGAGTGAACACTGAAGCTTTCTTT
TRBV5-4,once,NA,TRBJ1-2,CASSPDALGGYTF,TGTGCCAGCAGCCCCGATGCCCTAGGTGGCTACACCTTC
TRBV15,many,NA,TRBJ1-5,CATSRDPGFGQPQHF,TGTGCCACCAGCAGAGATCCAGGGTTCGGTCAGCCCCAGCATTTT
TRBV18,NA,NA,TRBJ1-5,CASSPTAGGDQPQHF,TGTGCCAGCTCACCAACGGCAGGAGGGGATCAGCCCCAGCATTTT
TRBV7-2,NA,NA,TRBJ1-3,CASSSEQIISGNTIYF,TGTGCCAGCAGCTCGGAACAGATTATCTCTGGAAACACCATATATTTT
TRBV6-5,NA,NA,TRBJ1-2,CASRPLDYGYTF,TGTGCCAGCAGGCCCTTAGACTATGGCTACACCTTC
TRBV2,NA,NA,TRBJ1-6,CASFRPLSSYNSPLHF,TGTGCCAGCTTTCGTCCCCTAAGCTCCTATAATTCACCCCTCCACTTT
TRBV7-2,NA,NA,TRBJ2-5,CASSLARYQETQYF,TGTGCCAGCAGCTTAGCCAGATACCAAGAGACCCAGTACTTC
TRBV3-1/TRBV3-2,NA,TRBD1,TRBJ1-2,CASSQDDRGSYYGYTF,TGTGCCAGCAGCCAAGACGACAGGGGGAGTTACTATGGCTACACCTTC
TRBV7-9,NA,TRBD1,TRBJ1-2,CASSQGRGHSYGYTF,TGTGCCAGCAGCCAAGGCAGGGGGCATAGCTATGGCTACACCTTC
TRBV4-3,once,NA,TRBJ2-1,CASSQDRSGLHNEQFF,TGCGCCAGCAGCCAAGATAGATCTGGACTGCACAATGAGCAGTTCTTC
TRBV12-3/TRBV12-4,NA,NA,TRBJ1-1,CASSPPGGFGAFF,TGTGCCAGCAGTCCGCCCGGCGGCTTTGGAGCTTTCTTT
TRBV9,once,NA,TRBJ2-2,CASSARTISGELFF,TGTGCCAGCAGCGCAAGGACTATTTCCGGGGAGCTGTTTTTT
TRBV5-4,NA,TRBD1,TRBJ2-2,CASSPPGQGTNTGELFF,TGTGCCAGCAGCCCTCCGGGACAGGGGACGAACACCGGGGAGCTGTTTTTT
TRBV3-1/TRBV3-2,NA,NA,TRBJ1-6,CASSQDQNSPLHF,TGTGCCAGCAGCCAAGATCAGAATTCACCCCTCCACTTT
TRBV10-3,NA,NA,TRBJ1-1,CAIGGLNTEAFF,TGTGCCATCGGGGGCCTGAACACTGAAGCTTTCTTT
TRBV18,NA,NA,TRBJ2-1,CASSLDSYNEQFF,TGTGCCAGCTCACTCGACAGCTACAATGAGCAGTTCTTC
TRBV10-3,NA,TRBD1,TRBJ1-3,CAISENPRTGNTIYF,TGTGCCATCAGTGAGAACCCCCGGACAGGGAACACCATATATTTT
TRBV10-3,NA,NA,TRBJ1-6,CAIRGREERSPLHF,TGTGCCATCCGGGGGAGGGAGGAGAGATCACCCCTCCACTTT
TRBV29-1,NA,TRBD1,TRBJ1-2,CSVDLGQGARYGYTF,TGCAGCGTTGACCTCGGACAGGGGGCGCGGTATGGCTACACCTTC
TRBV30,NA,NA,TRBJ1-6,CAWRYINSYNSPLHF,TGTGCCTGGAGGTATATTAACTCCTATAATTCACCCCTCCACTTT
TRBV27,NA,TRBD1,TRBJ2-3,CASSRRDRIADTQYF,TGTGCCAGCAGTCGCCGGGACAGGATTGCAGATACGCAGTATTTT
TRBV10-3,NA,TRBD1,TRBJ1-5,CAISQGAVSNQPQHF,TGTGCCATCAGTCAGGGGGCTGTCAGCAATCAGCCCCAGCATTTT
TRBV15,NA,NA,TRBJ1-2,CATSRVEGGYTF,TGTGCCACCAGCAGAGTGGAGGGTGGCTACACCTTC
TRBV27,NA,NA,TRBJ1-1,CASMSHTEAFF,TGTGCCAGCATGAGTCACACTGAAGCTTTCTTT
TRBV15,NA,TRBD1,TRBJ2-3,CATSSPTGAPDTQYF,TGTGCCACCAGCAGCCCGACAGGGGCCCCAGATACGCAGTATTTT
TRBV5-4,NA,NA,TRBJ2-1,CASSPPNSYNEQFF,TGTGCCAGCAGCCCCCCAAACAGCTACAATGAGCAGTTCTTC
TRBV12-5,once,NA,TRBJ1-1,CASGGVREVPEAFF,TGTGCTAGTGGTGGGGTCAGGGAGGTGCCTGAAGCTTTCTTT
TRBV20-1,NA,TRBD1,TRBJ2-7,CSASPTTGTYEQYF,TGCAGTGCTAGTCCCACGACAGGGACCTACGAGCAGTACTTC
TRBV29-1,NA,TRBD2,TRBJ2-7,CSAGRSGLDEQYF,TGCAGCGCCGGGAGGAGTGGCTTAGACGAGCAGTACTTC
TRBV27,NA,NA,TRBJ2-1,CASSLRSTGRLSYNEQFF,TGTGCCAGCAGTTTAAGGTCAACAGGGCGTCTTTCCTACAATGAGCAGTTCTTC
TRBV7-2,NA,NA,TRBJ2-3,CASSSGLHGTDTQYF,TGTGCCAGCAGCTCGGGACTCCACGGCACAGATACGCAGTATTTT
TRBV13,NA,TRBD1,TRBJ1-1,CASSLDRGTEAFF,TGTGCCAGCAGCTTGGACAGGGGCACTGAAGCTTTCTTT
TRBV3-1/TRBV3-2,once,NA,TRBJ1-1,CASSREGQFTEAFF,TGTGCCAGCAGCCGAGAGGGACAATTCACTGAAGCTTTCTTT
TRBV29-1,NA,NA,TRBJ1-1,CSVGNSGDEAFF,TGCAGCGTTGGCAACTCGGGGGATGAAGCTTTCTTT